The clone carrying this T cell receptor beta chain has just a few counts. Its antigen is unknown. This sample was taken from a study of T-cell reconstitution after alpha-beta-depleted transplantation in children. Study-wide results and limits: Several patients had high TCRbeta diversity at day 60; it came from surviving recipient T cells and thymic progenitors. Reportedly, roughly two months post-transplant, alpha-beta T cells arose from several hundred expanded graft clones. It was newly produced T cells that mostly accounted for T-cell counts and diversity one year after transplant.

Between the trimmed V and J ends, which lost 5 bases and 1 base, there was a span of 9 bases. CDR1 is PRHDT and CDR2 is FYEKMQ in the germline V gene (reference sequence). The length of the CDR3 is 13 residues. TCRbeta library construction was performed incorporating unique molecular identifiers. One entry per CDR3 protein results from TCRdb running MiXCR on the PCR reads. The sample shows 240,000 or so distinct CDR3 sequences, approximately 8.9% of them seen only once. V gene TRBV13 combines with J gene TRBJ2-7; maybe TRBD1 (5 bases). This receptor was taken from a male patient aged 10 to 17 who had a stem cell transplant for acute lymphoblastic leukemia, so the T cells may come from the graft donor. The specimen was PBMCs, mostly from graft donor cells, collected 180 days after TCRalphabeta/CD19-depleted stem cell transplant. The CDR3 DNA sequence: TGTGCCAGCAGCGCCGGACAATCCTACGAGCAGTACTTC. Its translation: CASSAGQSYEQYF.